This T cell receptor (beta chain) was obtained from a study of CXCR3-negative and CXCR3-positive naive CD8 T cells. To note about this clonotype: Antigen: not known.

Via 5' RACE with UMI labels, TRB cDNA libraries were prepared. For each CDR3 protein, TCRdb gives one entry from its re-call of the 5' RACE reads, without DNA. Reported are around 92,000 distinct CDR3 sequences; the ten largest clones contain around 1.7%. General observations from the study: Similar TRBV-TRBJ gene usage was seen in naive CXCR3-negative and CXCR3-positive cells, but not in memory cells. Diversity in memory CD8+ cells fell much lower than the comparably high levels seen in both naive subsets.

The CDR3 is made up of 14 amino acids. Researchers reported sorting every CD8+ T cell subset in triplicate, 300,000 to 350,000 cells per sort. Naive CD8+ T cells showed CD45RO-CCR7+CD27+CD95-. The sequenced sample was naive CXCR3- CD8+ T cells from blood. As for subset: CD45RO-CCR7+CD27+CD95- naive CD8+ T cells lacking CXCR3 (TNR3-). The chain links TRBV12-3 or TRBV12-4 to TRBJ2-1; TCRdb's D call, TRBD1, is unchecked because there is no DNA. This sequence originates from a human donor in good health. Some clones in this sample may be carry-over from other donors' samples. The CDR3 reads CASSWRTGGNEQFF.